This T cell receptor beta chain emerged from a study of blood T cell repertoires in COVID-19. Whole-study context: Whether acute or convalescent, the COVID-19 samples came from the United States, Italy and Spain.

Measured with immunoSEQ multiplex PCR; TCRdb has only the in-frame clones, and not every one. The sample shows 150,000 to 200,000 clones, more than 75% of them seen only once. In Seattle, patients joined the study during active infection and were tracked longitudinally. This TCR was sampled from a person between 70 and 80 years old with COVID-19, enrolled during active disease. Sequencing was done on a sample of peripheral blood.

The CDR3 bases are TGTGCCAGTCCGAGGCGGGGATCGAACACCGGGGAGCTGTTTTTT. Translating it yields CASPRRGSNTGELFF. The chain recombines TRBV5-8 with TRBJ2-2, with D maybe TRBD2 (6 bases). The ends were cut back, 8 bases at V and 0 bases at J, with 14 bases in the middle. Looked up from germline, CDR1 is SGHTS and CDR2 is YDEGEE. There are 15 residues in the CDR3.